Each of the 16 T cell receptor beta chains below was sequenced from the same sample in a study of T cells in Graves' hyperthyroidism and ophthalmopathy. Using RNA transcripts as the source, TCR beta CDR3 regions were amplified. Primed by the HTBI set, a first-round RT-PCR was run on the TCR CDR3. MiXCR, run by TCRdb on the multiplex PCR reads, gives a single entry per CDR3 protein. The sample records about 660,000 distinct CDR3 sequences, about 45% being singletons. Sequenced sample: peripheral blood or thyroid tissue (not recorded which). The source of these receptors is an adult man with Graves' disease, either hyperthyroidism or ophthalmopathy (not recorded which).

The V and J genes are TRBV25-1 and TRBJ2-7; TRBD1 agrees at 9 bases. V lost 9 bases to trimming and J lost 4 bases; unmatched junction nucleotides: 10. The CDR3 is 14 residues long. Germline assignment: CDR1 MGHDK and CDR2 SYGVNS. The CDR3, as DNA: TGTGCCAGTGGGGACGGGACAGGGTTGTACGAGCAGTACTTC. Its protein is CASGDGTGLYEQYF.

The V and J genes are TRBV27 and TRBJ1-6; 7 bases line up with TRBD1. Germline V gene data show CDR1 as MNHEY and CDR2 as SMNVEV (reference sequence). Unmatched junction bases numbered 6, after V lost 3 bases and J lost 10 bases. The CDR3 is made up of 14 amino acids. The CDR3 nucleotides are TGTGCCAGCAGTTTTGACAGGGCTCGATCACCCCTCCACTTT. Its translation is CASSFDRARSPLHF.

Ten or more counts support this clonotype. The chain uses TRBV9 and TRBJ1-2, with TRBD1 as a possible D gene (5 bases). V was pared by 3 bases and J by 7 bases, with 13 bases between. This CDR3 comprises 13 residues. Germline assignment: CDR1 SGDLS and CDR2 YYNGEE. The CDR3: CASSGTGRSGYTF. The CDR3 coding sequence is TGTGCCAGCAGCGGAACGGGACGGAGTGGCTACACCTTC.

Notes on this clonotype: At one end, the junction sequence differs from germline, possibly due to a read error. The chain employs TRBV25-1 and TRBJ2-7; tentatively, D is TRBD1 (5 bases). The CDR3 is 13 residues long. Germline assignment: CDR1 MGHDK and CDR2 SYGVNS. The CDR3 reads CASVGPGSYGQYF. The DNA for the CDR3 is TGTGCCAGCGTGGGGCCCGGATCCTACGGGCAGTACTTC.

This rearrangement joins TRBV20-1 to TRBJ2-2, with TRBD1 matching 8 bases. The germline gives CDR1 DFQATT, CDR2 SNEGSKA (reference sequence). V was clipped by 5 bases and J by 7 bases; unmatched bases: 6. The CDR3 sequence is 13 residues long. In DNA, the CDR3 is TGCAGTGCTCTCCAGGGGGCGGTCGGGGAGCTGTTTTTT. Protein: CSALQGAVGELFF.

This clonotype came up a few times. Germline is not matched at one junction end, which may reflect a read error. The V call is TRBV10-2, the J call TRBJ2-7, with D perhaps matching TRBD2 (7 bases). CDR1 and CDR2 (germline): WSHSY, SAAADI. This CDR3 has 16 residues. Written as DNA, the CDR3 is TGTGCCAGCAGTACTAAGCGGGGACAACTAGCCTACGAGCAGTACTTC. This translates into CASSTKRGQLAYEQYF.

J is TRBJ1-3 and V is TRBV9, with a weak D call TRBD1 (5 bases). V was clipped by 0 bases and J by 0 bases, with 13 bases between them. The CDR3 extends over 17 amino acids. Germline assignment: CDR1 SGDLS and CDR2 YYNGEE. The CDR3 DNA reads TGTGCCAGCAGCGTAGATGGAGGGGACGGCTCTGGAAACACCATATATTTT. The encoded protein is CASSVDGGDGSGNTIYF.

This clonotype has more than one count but fewer than ten. Since the CDR3 does not end with the conserved phenylalanine or tryptophan, this likely comes from a read error. Because the CDR3's place on the DNA is in doubt, the DNA is left out and the CDR3 is given as listed by TCRdb. The chain uses TRBV15 and TRBJ1-4; TRBD1 reflects the table's D call only, with no check against the DNA. Germline V CDR1 and CDR2: LNHNV, YYDKDF (reference sequence). 9 amino acids form the CDR3, both terminal residues included. The CDR3: CATSGRGLY.

The CDR3 region is CSVSREAYGYTF. The CDR3 DNA follows: TGCAGCGTATCCAGGGAGGCCTATGGCTACACCTTC. V usage is TRBV29-1 and J usage is TRBJ1-2; a weak D match, TRBD1 (5 bases). The V gene lost 6 bases and the J gene lost 4 bases, with 12 bases spanning the gap. The length of the CDR3 is 12 residues. Germline values: CDR1 SQVTM, CDR2 ANQGSEA. Using reference TRBV29-1 and TRBJ1-2 for the parts outside the CDR3, the full variable domain is SAVISQKPSRDICQRGTSLTIQCQVDSQVTMMFWYRQQPGQSLTLIATANQGSEATYESGFVIDKFPISRPNLTFSTLTVSNMSPEDSSIYLCSVSREAYGYTFGSGTRLTVV.

Here the CDR3 reads CASSKPSGQVEKLFF. The CDR3 DNA sequence: TGTGCCAGTAGTAAACCGTCGGGACAGGTTGAAAAACTGTTTTTT. The genes are TRBV19 and TRBJ1-4; TRBD1 agrees at 8 bases. V gave up 4 bases and J gave up 7 bases; unmatched junction bases: 8. The CDR3 is 15 residues long. Germline assignment: CDR1 LNHDA and CDR2 SQIVND (reference sequence).

V gene TRBV29-1 combines with J gene TRBJ1-4; TRBD1 agrees at 10 bases. J lost 6 bases, V lost 7 bases, and 5 bases had no gene match. The CDR3 runs 13 residues. Germline CDR1 SQVTM, CDR2 ANQGSEA. CDR3 sequence reads: CSATGGEDEKLFF. The CDR3 nucleotides read TGCAGCGCGACAGGGGGCGAGGATGAAAAACTGTTTTTT.

The gene calls are TRBV7-8 and TRBJ1-5; 9 nucleotides match TRBD1. The CDR3 sequence is 16 residues long. Germline loops: CDR1 SGHVS, CDR2 FQNEAQ. Trimming cost V 6 bases and J 0 bases; bases outside gene matches: 6. The CDR3: CASRTGGVGSNQPQHF. The DNA for the CDR3 is TGTGCCAGCAGGACAGGGGGAGTTGGTAGCAATCAGCCCCAGCATTTT.

This rearrangement joins TRBV11-2 to TRBJ2-5, with D possibly being TRBD2 (7 bases). CDR1 is SGHAT and CDR2 is FQNNGV in the germline V gene. The CDR3 is 15 residues long. Trimming removed 5 bases at V and 1 base at J, with 14 bases between. The CDR3 region is CASSPAGAVQETQYF. The DNA of the CDR3 is TGTGCCAGCAGCCCTGCGGGGGCCGTCCAAGAGACCCAGTACTTC.

As for this clonotype: One junction end disagrees with the germline gene, perhaps due to a read error. The J gene is TRBJ2-6, the V gene TRBV10-3; D may be TRBD1 or TRBD2 (5 bases each). This CDR3 is 15 amino acids long. Looked up from germline, CDR1 is ENHRY and CDR2 is SYGVKD. DNA of the CDR3: TGTGCCATCAGTGACGGGGACCTTGGGGCTAACGTCCTGACTTTC. The encoded protein is CAISDGDLGANVLTF.

The chain recombines TRBV2 with TRBJ2-3; maybe TRBD2 (6 bases). Per the germline V gene, CDR1 is SNHLY and CDR2 is FYNNEI. Between the trimmed V and J ends, which lost 6 bases and 2 bases, there was a span of 9 bases. The CDR3 covers 13 residues. CDR3 region: CASSGGDTDTQYF. The CDR3 coding sequence is TGTGCCAGCAGCGGGGGAGACACAGATACGCAGTATTTT.

This clonotype showed up many times. The chain has TRBV15 and TRBJ2-5, with TRBD1 identical over 7 bases. The CDR3 is 15 residues long. Germline V gene data show CDR1 as LNHNV and CDR2 as YYDKDF (reference sequence). Trimming at V came to 1 base and at J to 5 bases, leaving 7 bases not matched to a gene. The CDR3 loop is CATSRARTGTETQYF. Here the CDR3 DNA reads TGTGCCACCAGCAGAGCTCGGACAGGTACGGAGACCCAGTACTTC.